Following are 20 T cell receptor beta chains from one sample sequenced in a study of blood T cell repertoires in COVID-19. The repertoire was sequenced with immunoSEQ multiplex PCR; TCRdb's copy has only in-frame clones and lacks some. The repertoire consists of 180,000 or so clones, with roughly 80% occurring once and the leading ten covering around an eighth. Sequencing used PBMCs or T cells enriched from blood (not recorded which). The receptor set was obtained from a man aged 60 to 75 who had been exposed to COVID-19.

The chain joins TRBV6-1 to TRBJ1-1, with 7 nucleotides matching TRBD1. The CDR3 sequence is 14 residues long. Germline values: CDR1 MNHNS, CDR2 SASEGT. V lost 0 bases, J lost 4 bases, and 2 bases stayed unmatched. CDR3: CASSEASGGTEAFF. The CDR3 DNA sequence: TGTGCCAGCAGTGAAGCCTCAGGGGGCACTGAAGCTTTCTTT.

The gene calls are TRBV5-6 and TRBJ2-7, with D tentatively TRBD2 (5 bases). The CDR3 contains 16 residues. V was pared by 6 bases and J by 2 bases, with 21 bases between. Looked up from germline, CDR1 is SGHDT and CDR2 is YYEEEE. CDR3 DNA: TGTGCCAGCACCCAACTCGGACGGGGAAAAACCTACGAGCAGTACTTC. Its translation: CASTQLGRGKTYEQYF.

The rearrangement joins TRBV20-1 to TRBJ2-7, with TRBD2 identical over 8 bases. The CDR3 consists of 14 residues. Germline-derived CDR1 and CDR2 are DFQATT and SNEGSKA (reference sequence). The ends lost 3 bases at V and 2 bases at J; junction bases unmatched: 6. The DNA of the CDR3 is TGCAGTGCTAGTATGAGACTAGCGACCTACGAGCAGTACTTC. Amino acid sequence: CSASMRLATYEQYF.

The V and J genes are TRBV10-3 and TRBJ2-2; 12 positions match TRBD2. The V segment lost 4 bases and the J segment 4 bases; nucleotides outside the gene matches: 4. The germline gives CDR1 ENHRY, CDR2 SYGVKD. The CDR3 extends over 16 amino acids. DNA for the CDR3: TGTGCCATCAGTGTTCAGACTAGCGGGAGCACCGGGGAGCTGTTTTTT. Its protein product is CAISVQTSGSTGELFF.

This clone was detected once. Additional DNA sequences in this sample encode the identical CDR3. CDR3: CASNPRGTPNTGELFF. The CDR3 DNA follows: TGTGCCAGCAATCCCAGAGGGACTCCGAACACCGGGGAGCTGTTTTTT. The rearrangement links TRBV27 to TRBJ2-2; tentative D call: TRBD2 (6 bases). V was pared by 7 bases and J by 0 bases, with 15 bases between. CDR1 is MNHEY, CDR2 SMNVEV, per germline (reference sequence). The length of the CDR3 is 16 residues.

The V gene is TRBV5-1, the J gene TRBJ1-2; tentatively, D is TRBD1 (6 bases). Germline CDR1 and CDR2: SGHRS and YFSETQ. CDR3 length: 16 amino acids. The germline V and J ends were trimmed by 4 bases and 4 bases, with 20 bases remaining between them. The CDR3 nucleotides read TGCGCCAGCAGCCGGGGTACAGCGGACAGAGCCTATGGCTACACCTTC. Its protein product is CASSRGTADRAYGYTF.

The chain couples TRBV11-3 to TRBJ1-1; unclear D gene. This CDR3 is built from 14 residues. Germline CDR1 and CDR2: SGHNT and YENEEA. Deletions cut 1 base from V and 2 bases from J, with 8 bases between. Here the CDR3 DNA reads TGTGCCAGCAGCTTAGCGGGATACAACACTGAAGCTTTCTTT. The encoded protein is CASSLAGYNTEAFF. The entire variable domain, with the rest obtained from reference TRBV11-3 and TRBJ1-1, is as follows: EAGVVQSPRYKIIEKKQPVAFWCNPISGHNTLYWYLQNLGQGPELLIRYENEEAVDDSQLPKDRFSAERLKGVDSTLKIQPAELGDSAVYLCASSLAGYNTEAFFGQGTRLTVV.

The chain carries TRBV28 and TRBJ1-2; 8 nucleotides line up with TRBD1. The CDR3 is 12 residues long. Germline V gene lookup returns CDR1 MDHEN and CDR2 SYDVKM. V lost 7 bases to trimming and J lost 8 bases; unmatched junction nucleotides: 6. CDR3: CASTPDREGYTF. CDR3 nucleotides: TGTGCCAGCACCCCGGACAGGGAAGGCTACACCTTC.

The chain joins TRBV10-3 to TRBJ1-2; TRBD1 matches 9 bases. This CDR3 is 13 amino acids long. CDR1 is ENHRY, CDR2 SYGVKD, per germline. With 8 bases clipped from V and 2 bases from J, the junction kept 3 bases outside the gene matches. CDR3 sequence: CAIGGQGNYGYTF. CDR3 sequence (DNA): TGTGCCATCGGTGGACAGGGGAACTATGGCTACACCTTC.

The chain employs TRBV6-5 and TRBJ2-7; D is uncertain. Deletions cut 4 bases from V and 4 bases from J, with 5 bases between. The length of the CDR3 is 11 residues. Germline assignment: CDR1 MNHEY and CDR2 SVGAGI. The CDR3 coding sequence is TGTGCCAGCAGTTCTCCGTACGAGCAGTACTTC. Amino acids: CASSSPYEQYF.

This chain links TRBV24-1 with TRBJ1-2; 9 bases align to TRBD1. The CDR3 contains 17 residues. CDR1 is KGHDR and CDR2 is SFDVKD in the germline V gene. Germline trimming cut 3 bases from V and 7 bases from J; bases unmatched to any gene: 14. CDR3 nucleotides: TGTGCCACCAGTGATGCGACCGCCGGGACAGGGTTTAGTGGCTACACCTTC. Encoded protein: CATSDATAGTGFSGYTF.

This clone was detected once. The V call is TRBV6-5, the J call TRBJ2-7, with 8 bases matching TRBD1. V lost 6 bases and J lost 0; bases outside the gene matches: 4. CDR3 length: 14 residues. CDR1 is MNHEY, CDR2 SVGAGI, per germline. The CDR3: CASSRDRSSYEQYF. CDR3 in DNA: TGTGCCAGCAGCCGGGACAGGAGCTCCTACGAGCAGTACTTC.

The rearrangement uses TRBV11-3 and TRBJ2-7, with D maybe TRBD2 (5 bases). The CDR3 runs 13 residues. Germline V lookup: CDR1 SGHNT, CDR2 YENEEA. V was shortened by 5 bases and J by 2 bases, with 10 bases between the two germline ends. CDR3 region: CASSRGPPYEQYF. The CDR3 nucleotides are TGTGCCAGCAGCAGAGGGCCGCCCTACGAGCAGTACTTC. The entire variable domain, with the rest obtained from reference TRBV11-3 and TRBJ2-7, is as follows: EAGVVQSPRYKIIEKKQPVAFWCNPISGHNTLYWYLQNLGQGPELLIRYENEEAVDDSQLPKDRFSAERLKGVDSTLKIQPAELGDSAVYLCASSRGPPYEQYFGPGTRLTVT.

The chain couples TRBV27 to TRBJ2-2, with TRBD2 as a possible D gene (6 bases). The CDR3 is made up of 14 amino acids. V was cut by 5 bases and J by 6 bases, with 13 bases left in between. CDR1 is MNHEY and CDR2 is SMNVEV in the germline V gene (reference sequence). CDR3 sequence reads: CASSLRSGAGELFF. CDR3 nucleotide sequence: TGTGCCAGCAGTCTCCGGTCGGGGGCCGGGGAGCTGTTTTTT.

The V and J genes are TRBV29-1 and TRBJ1-4; 8 bases line up with TRBD1. This CDR3 has 11 amino acids. Per the germline V gene, CDR1 is SQVTM and CDR2 is ANQGSEA. The V segment lost 7 bases and the J segment 7 bases; nucleotides outside the gene matches: 2. The CDR3 DNA reads TGCAGCGGCGGACAGGGTGAAAAACTGTTTTTT. This gives the protein CSGGQGEKLFF.

This rearrangement joins TRBV10-3 to TRBJ2-1; 8 nucleotides match TRBD2. The V and J ends lost 3 bases and 6 bases, in that order; junction bases with no gene match: 13. Germline assignment: CDR1 ENHRY and CDR2 SYGVKD. The CDR3 spans 17 residues. CDR3 sequence reads: CAISDPGRTGGGNEQFF. CDR3 sequence (DNA): TGTGCCATCAGTGACCCGGGGAGGACGGGAGGGGGCAATGAGCAGTTCTTC.

The CDR3 here is CASSHHTGTSGNNEQFF. CDR3 nucleotide sequence: TGTGCCAGCAGCCACCACACCGGGACTAGCGGGAACAATGAGCAGTTCTTC. This chain joins TRBV14 and TRBJ2-1; TRBD2 aligns across 13 bases. Trimming removed 3 bases from V and 5 bases from J; junction bases left unmatched: 7. The CDR3 totals 17 residues. CDR1 and CDR2 (germline): SGHDN, FVKESK.

The CDR3 loop reads CASSLSERGGRETQYF. The CDR3 DNA reads as TGTGCCAGCAGTTTATCAGAGAGGGGGGGTCGGGAGACCCAGTACTTC. The V and J genes are TRBV27 and TRBJ2-5; perhaps TRBD2 as D (7 bases). The CDR3 is made up of 16 amino acids. V was cut by 0 bases and J by 5 bases, with 16 bases left in between. The germline V gene has CDR1 MNHEY and CDR2 SMNVEV (reference sequence).

This clone was seen only once. This chain joins TRBV27 and TRBJ1-1; 11 nucleotides line up with TRBD1. The CDR3 runs to 15 residues. V was clipped by 0 bases and J by 5 bases; unmatched bases: 2. CDR1 MNHEY and CDR2 SMNVEV come from the germline V gene (reference sequence). The CDR3 bases are TGTGCCAGCAGTTTATCGGGACAGGGGGGGACTGAAGCTTTCTTT. This codes for CASSLSGQGGTEAFF.

This clone was observed once. The rearrangement uses TRBV4-1 and TRBJ1-2, with a tentative D call TRBD1 (6 bases). CDR3 length equals 14 residues. Between the trimmed V and J ends, which lost 4 bases and 4 bases, there was a span of 13 bases. Germline V gene lookup returns CDR1 MGHRA and CDR2 YSYEKL. CDR3 sequence: CASSRQVNFYGYTF. The CDR3, as DNA: TGCGCCAGCAGCCGACAGGTTAATTTCTATGGCTACACCTTC.